A selection of T cell receptor beta chains follows, all from one sample in a study of cytomegalovirus exposure and HLA in healthy donors. The table came from immunoSEQ multiplex PCR; TCRdb's copy has only in-frame clones and leaves some out. The sample yields some 56,000 clones, around 80% seen once. The material sequenced was PBMCs. These receptors were collected from a middle-aged woman in good health and CMV-seronegative. Each CDR3 is given with its conserved first and last residue. A D gene is named only where the DNA matches it firmly. Some rows have no size entry. The others give once, few or many, or a class for an expanded clone.

v_gene: TRBV5-1
d_gene: TRBD2
abundance: once
j_gene: TRBJ2-1
CDR3nt: TGCGCCAGCAGGACCGGGACTACCTCCTACAATGAGCAGTTCTTC
CDR3aa: CASRTGTTSYNEQFF

v_gene: TRBV9
d_gene: TRBD1
abundance: once
j_gene: TRBJ1-1
CDR3nt: TGTGCCAGCAGCCACCCTCGGACAGGGACGAGCACTGAAGCTTTCTTT
CDR3aa: CASSHPRTGTSTEAFF

v_gene: TRBV5-1
d_gene: -
abundance: -
j_gene: TRBJ1-1
CDR3nt: TGCGCCAGCAGCTTGGGACAGGTGAACACTGAAGCTTTCTTT
CDR3aa: CASSLGQVNTEAFF

v_gene: TRBV6-5
d_gene: -
abundance: -
j_gene: TRBJ2-7
CDR3nt: TGTGCCAGCAGTTACTCGTCACAGGGTCACTCCTACGAGCAGTACTTC
CDR3aa: CASSYSSQGHSYEQYF

v_gene: TRBV9
d_gene: -
abundance: -
j_gene: TRBJ1-2
CDR3nt: TGTGCCAGCAGCGCCCGGGGAGCTAACTATGGCTACACCTTC
CDR3aa: CASSARGANYGYTF

v_gene: TRBV28
d_gene: -
abundance: -
j_gene: TRBJ1-5
CDR3nt: TGTGCCAGTAAAACTCCCGGGACAACTCAGCCCCAGCATTTT
CDR3aa: CASKTPGTTQPQHF

v_gene: TRBV25-1
d_gene: TRBD1
abundance: -
j_gene: TRBJ1-1
CDR3nt: TGTGCCAGCAGAGCGACAGGGAAGAACACTGAAGCTTTCTTT
CDR3aa: CASRATGKNTEAFF

v_gene: TRBV6-1
d_gene: -
abundance: -
j_gene: TRBJ2-3
CDR3nt: TGTGCCAGCTCGGGGCGGGGCCCCACGACGCAGTATTTT
CDR3aa: CASSGRGPTTQYF

v_gene: TRBV6-5
d_gene: -
abundance: -
j_gene: TRBJ2-7
CDR3nt: TGTGCCAGCAGTTACGGGCGACAGTCCTACGAGCAGTACTTC
CDR3aa: CASSYGRQSYEQYF

v_gene: TRBV19
d_gene: -
abundance: -
j_gene: TRBJ1-5
CDR3nt: TGTGCCAGCGTGGGACATAGCAATCAGCCCCAGCATTTT
CDR3aa: CASVGHSNQPQHF

v_gene: TRBV7-2
d_gene: -
abundance: -
j_gene: TRBJ2-7
CDR3nt: TGTGCCAGCAGCTTAGGGGCCAGGAGGTACGAGCAGTACTTC
CDR3aa: CASSLGARRYEQYF

v_gene: TRBV29-1
d_gene: -
abundance: -
j_gene: TRBJ1-2
CDR3nt: TGCAGCGTTGGGGAGGGGGGTTCGAACTATGGCTACACCTTC
CDR3aa: CSVGEGGSNYGYTF

v_gene: TRBV5-4
d_gene: -
abundance: -
j_gene: TRBJ2-3
CDR3nt: TGTGCCAGCAGCTTGGTTTCGGGAAGCACAGATACGCAGTATTTT
CDR3aa: CASSLVSGSTDTQYF

v_gene: TRBV29-1
d_gene: -
abundance: once
j_gene: TRBJ2-7
CDR3nt: TGCAGCGTTGATGGGCTACGGCAGGGCGCCTCCTACGAGCAGTACTTC
CDR3aa: CSVDGLRQGASYEQYF

v_gene: TRBV19
d_gene: TRBD2
abundance: -
j_gene: TRBJ2-2
CDR3nt: TGTGCCACCTCAAGGACTAGCCAAAACACCGGGGAGCTGTTTTTT
CDR3aa: CATSRTSQNTGELFF

v_gene: TRBV28
d_gene: -
abundance: -
j_gene: TRBJ2-1
CDR3nt: TGTGCCAGCACCCTGACTATTCCCTCCTACAATGAGCAGTTCTTC
CDR3aa: CASTLTIPSYNEQFF